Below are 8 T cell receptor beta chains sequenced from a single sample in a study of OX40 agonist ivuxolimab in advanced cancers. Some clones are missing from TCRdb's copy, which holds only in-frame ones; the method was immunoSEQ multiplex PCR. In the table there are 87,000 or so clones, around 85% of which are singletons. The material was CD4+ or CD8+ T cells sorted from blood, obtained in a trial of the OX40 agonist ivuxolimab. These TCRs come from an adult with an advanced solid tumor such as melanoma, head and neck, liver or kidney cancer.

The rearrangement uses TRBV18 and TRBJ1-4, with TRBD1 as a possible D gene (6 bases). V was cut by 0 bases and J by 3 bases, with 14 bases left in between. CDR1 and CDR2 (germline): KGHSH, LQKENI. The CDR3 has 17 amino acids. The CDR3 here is CASSPPNRVSANEKLFF. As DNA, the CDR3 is TGTGCCAGCTCACCACCGAACAGGGTTTCCGCTAATGAAAAACTGTTTTTT. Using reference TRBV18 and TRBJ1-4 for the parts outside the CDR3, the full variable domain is NAGVMQNPRHLVRRRGQEARLRCSPMKGHSHVYWYRQLPEEGLKFMVYLQKENIIDESGMPKERFSAEFPKEGPSILRIQQVVRGDSAAYFCASSPPNRVSANEKLFFGSGTQLSVL.

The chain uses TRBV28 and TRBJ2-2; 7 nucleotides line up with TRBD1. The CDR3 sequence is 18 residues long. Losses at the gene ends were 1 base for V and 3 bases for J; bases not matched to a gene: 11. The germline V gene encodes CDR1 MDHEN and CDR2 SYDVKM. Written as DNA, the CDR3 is TGTGCCAGCAGTTTATCCCCATCGGGACAGATCGACACCGGGGAGCTGTTTTTT. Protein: CASSLSPSGQIDTGELFF.

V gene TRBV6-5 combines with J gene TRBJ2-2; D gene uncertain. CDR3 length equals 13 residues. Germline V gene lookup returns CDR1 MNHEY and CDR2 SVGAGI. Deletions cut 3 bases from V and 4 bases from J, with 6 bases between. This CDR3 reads CASSYIGTGELFF. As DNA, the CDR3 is TGTGCCAGCAGTTATATTGGCACCGGGGAGCTGTTTTTT.

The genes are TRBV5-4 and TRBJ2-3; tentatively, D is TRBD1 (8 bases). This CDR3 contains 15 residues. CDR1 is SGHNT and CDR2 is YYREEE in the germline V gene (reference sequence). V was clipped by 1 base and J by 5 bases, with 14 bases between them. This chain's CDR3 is CASSLTGGGGDTQYF. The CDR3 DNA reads TGTGCCAGCAGCTTGACAGGGGGGGGCGGAGATACGCAGTATTTT.

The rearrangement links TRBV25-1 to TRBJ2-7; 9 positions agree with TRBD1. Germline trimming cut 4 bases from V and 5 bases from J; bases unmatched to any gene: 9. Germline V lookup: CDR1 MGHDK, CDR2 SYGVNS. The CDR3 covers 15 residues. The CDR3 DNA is TGTGCCAGCAGTGTCTCCGGGACAGGGATCAACGAGCAGTACTTC. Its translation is CASSVSGTGINEQYF.

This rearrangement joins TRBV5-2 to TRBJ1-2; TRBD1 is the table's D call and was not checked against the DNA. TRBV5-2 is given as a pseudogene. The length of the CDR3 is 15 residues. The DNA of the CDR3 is TGTGCCAGCAGCCCCGGGACAGGGGTGGCCTATGGCTACACCTTC. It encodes CASSPGTGVAYGYTF.

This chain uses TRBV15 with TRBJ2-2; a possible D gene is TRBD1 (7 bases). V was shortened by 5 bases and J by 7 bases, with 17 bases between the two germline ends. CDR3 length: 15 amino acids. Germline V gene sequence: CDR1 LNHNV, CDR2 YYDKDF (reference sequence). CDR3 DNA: TGTGCCACCAGCCCCGACAGGGAGGACGGCGGGGAGCTGTTTTTT. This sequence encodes CATSPDREDGGELFF.

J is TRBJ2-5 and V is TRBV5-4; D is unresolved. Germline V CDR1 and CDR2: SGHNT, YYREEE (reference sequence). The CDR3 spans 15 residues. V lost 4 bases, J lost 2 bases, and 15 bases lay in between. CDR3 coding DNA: TGTGCCAGCAGCCACGGCCCGGCAGAACAAGAGACCCAGTACTTC. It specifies CASSHGPAEQETQYF. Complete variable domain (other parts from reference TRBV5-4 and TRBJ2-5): ETGVTQSPTHLIKTRGQQVTLRCSSQSGHNTVSWYQQALGQGPQFIFQYYREEENGRGNFPPRFSGLQFPNYSSELNVNALELDDSALYLCASSHGPAEQETQYFGPGTRLLVL.